This TCR beta chain appears in the sequencing data of a study of cytomegalovirus exposure and HLA in healthy donors (dated by TCRdb to about 2017). A note on the overall study: An earlier analysis of a few hundred of the donors reported roughly 300 Gb of sequence data and some 110 million unique TCR beta sequences obtained from roughly 170 million T cells. Donor age, sex, ethnicity and CMV serostatus were compiled alongside the repertoire data. The later analysis used no new phenotypic data to find candidate immune exposures, relying instead on TCR beta sequences and their occurrence across donors. On average, about 200,000 unique TCR beta nucleotide sequences were sequenced per donor among about 400 genotyped donors of the cohort, with approximately 18% of those sequences being non-productive. Every repertoire in the discovery cohort had been generated on one and the same sequencing platform. The T cell repertoires of under 700 subjects were profiled by immunosequencing and related to cytomegalovirus serostatus. In an earlier analysis of a few hundred of the donors, high-throughput TCR beta sequencing was used to judge whether each TCR beta V gene segment behaved as functional or pseudogenic. HLA typing covered class I and class II loci at four-digit resolution. The number of typed donors differed by locus: about 620-630 for A, B, C, DRB1 and DQB1; approximately 520 for DQA1; some 590 for DPA1; and around 490 for DPB1. Roughly 320 gigabases of sequencing data and around 85 million unique TCR sequences made up an early release that covered approximately 620 HLA-typed donors. Along with the approximately 650-subject first cohort, a separate validation cohort of approximately 110 different subjects was used. Roughly five DR-DQ haplotypes were handled as single units for association and clustering because linkage in the cohort was strong. To predict cytomegalovirus infection status, the study brought together high-throughput TCR immunosequencing, statistical association of individual TCRs with disease status, and machine learning. In a later genetic analysis, genome-wide SNP genotypes for about three fifths of the 666 donors were used, and that subset was treated as a discovery cohort. Of the roughly 400 genotyped donors, over 65% fell in the genetic ancestry cluster associated with self-reported Caucasian donors. A later analysis re-examined previously published TCR beta repertoires from 500 to 700 donors and added high-resolution HLA genotyping to investigate patterns of TCR occurrence. The aim of the study was to test whether cataloging public T cell receptors could identify signatures of past pathogen exposure.

Comment on this clone: Its cognate antigen has yet to be identified. Base quality data are lacking; no much larger clone is found one base away.

In total, approximately 610 healthy bone marrow donors made up the cohort. All cohort members were sampled while nominally healthy, although unrecorded immune exposures were likely present. The donor tested CMV seropositive, placing the donor among the 289 seropositive members of the cohort. A peripheral blood sample was collected from each donor, and TCR beta sequencing was performed on peripheral blood mononuclear cells. The Qiagen DNeasy Blood Extraction Kit was used to extract genomic DNA from the blood cell samples. The library came from the immunoSEQ multiplex PCR assay. The multiplex PCR relied on a mix of 60 forward primers for TCR Vbeta segments and 13 reverse primers for TCR Jbeta segments. A multiplex PCR assay on genomic DNA amplified the CDR3 region of rearranged TCR beta genes. On the Illumina HiSeq System, the amplified TCR beta libraries were sequenced as 87-base-pair reads. As for the authors' bioinformatics: A later analysis tallied 70 million to 100 million unique TCR beta chains across the 640 or so repertoires, and about 12 million of those chains were shared by two or more donors. A nearest-neighbor algorithm error-corrected the raw reads and collapsed the reads into unique sequences, merging closely related sequences to remove PCR and sequencing errors. CDR3 sequences were aligned to IMGT reference sequences to assign V, D and J gene segments. Each retained sequence needed at least a six-nucleotide match to both a V gene segment and a J gene segment. Rearrangements were classified as productive when the CDR3 lacked stop codons and remained in frame with V and J, and all other rearrangements were classified as non-productive. Following IMGT convention, CDR3 was defined as the stretch from the second conserved V-encoded cysteine to the conserved J-encoded phenylalanine. In an earlier analysis of 500 to 650 of the donors, sequences lacking an unambiguous match to a single V gene segment were excluded. In an earlier analysis of approximately 560 of the donors, a V segment was called functional when productive rearrangements were above 56.7%, and segregating when the standard deviation between donors exceeded 5%. A statistical classification framework was built to diagnose cytomegalovirus status from the catalog of TCR beta chain sequences. A later analysis assigned V and J genes by comparing TCR nucleotide sequences with IMGT/GENE-DB human TR gene sequences. Using the TCRdist pipeline, a later analysis assigned CDR3 sequences along with most-parsimonious VDJ recombination scenarios. In a later analysis, every TCR beta chain was defined by the combination of its CDR3 amino acid sequence and its V-gene family, and reads without a unique V-gene family were dropped. As a way to deal with suspected cross-contamination and a sequencing artifact, a later analysis dropped 640 or so nucleotide sequences that were highly shared and had low generation probability. In a later analysis, a clonal expansion index was calculated for each public chain from normalized within-repertoire ranks of inferred template counts. A later analysis computed generation probabilities with a VDJ recombination model fitted to out-of-frame rearrangements, and checked the results against IGoR. In a later analysis, hypergeometric tests were used to score TCR-TCR, TCR-HLA and TCR-CMV co-occurrence, with a repertoire-size bias correction applied to TCR pairs. A later analysis estimated false discovery rates by permuting HLA or CMV assignments 20 times. In a later analysis, co-occurring TCRs were grouped using DBSCAN, with TCRdist sequence similarity added in when clustering inside HLA-allele-positive subsets. Co-occurrence clustering excluded repertoires with fewer than 30,000 or more than 120,000 public chains, plus five with anomalous nucleotide sharing. TCRdb holds this immuneACCESS table with in-frame rearrangements only. Some clones are missing; in checked studies, unresolved V genes explain under half, and the rest has no known cause. Clonal size and the V and J genes are those of that table, whereas D and trimming came from the DNA. Here the sample has about 210,000 clones; 81% occur a single time. The top ten hold roughly 3.2% of the sample.

Overall study results and their limits: It was suggested by the authors that the approach could potentially be generalized to other disease states and immunological phenotypes. V-gene and J-gene trimming of TCR beta chains was associated with a missense DCLRE1C variant in a later genetic analysis, and the association was replicated in an independent cohort. According to a later analysis, TCR association rates differed among HLA loci, with DRB1 alleles showing the most associated TCRs and HLA-C alleles showing the fewest. Most CMV-associated TCR beta chains appeared to be HLA-restricted in a later analysis, and the HLA associations seemed to be driven largely by CMV exposure. A later genetic analysis reported fewer N-insertions in productive TCRs among donors in an Asian-associated ancestry cluster than the roughly 700-donor mean. A later analysis associated about 16,000 TCR beta sequences with specific HLA alleles at a false discovery rate of 0.05. Because counts were too low, seventeen rarely observed V segments, including chromosome 9 orphons, were excluded from the earlier analysis of roughly 580 of the donors. Most TCR sequences were observed very rarely across donors, whereas some public TCRs were present in many individuals. In vitro tests confirmed that a few of the cytomegalovirus-associated TCR beta chains recognize cytomegalovirus antigens. A total of 150 to 200 TCR beta chains were listed by the study as associated with cytomegalovirus. The only immune exposure information available for the cohort was CMV serostatus. The presence/absence analyses assumed that sequencing depth was roughly uniform across donors, and that assumption may not be true. In a later analysis, HLA-associated TCR beta chains were found to be more clonally expanded and to have lower generation probabilities than equally common non-associated chains. This cohort had only TCR beta chains sequenced, and the lack of alpha or paired-chain data limited which features could be detected. Because HLA typing was missing for some donors at each locus, association tests included only the typed subset. A further reported finding was that TCR beta sequences accurately predicted the HLA-A and HLA-B alleles for most subjects in the first cohort. Correlated functional status among segregating V segments might reflect linkage disequilibrium, but an unknown experimental factor could not be ruled out. The sequencing pipeline was judged likely to have produced a cluster of highly shared sequence variants as a technical artifact. Assigning TCR associations to individual alleles was difficult when HLA alleles, especially DR and DQ, strongly co-occurred. Broadly in line with IMGT annotations, most TCR beta V segments showed up in productive rearrangements about 87% or about 30% of the time in an earlier analysis of 450 to 600 of the donors. The classifier was reported to diagnose cytomegalovirus status with high specificity and sensitivity in both the original and validation cohorts. A later analysis reported that several top co-occurrence clusters appeared linked to parvovirus B19, influenza, CMV and Epstein-Barr virus.

The receptor was derived from a man in his forties in good health and CMV-seropositive. Sequencing used PBMCs.

CDR3 region: CATTGLGGREQYF. The sequenced DNA: TGTGCCACCACAGGACTAGGGGGGAGAGAGCAGTACTTC. The chain was built from TRBV2 and TRBJ2-7; D gene: possibly TRBD2, on 7 matching bases. The CDR3 sequence holds 13 residues, the cysteine and phenylalanine included. Left in the record is the CDR3 DNA by itself, 39 bases read in frame from the first base. The germline V gene gives CDR1 as SNHLY and CDR2 as FYNNEI. V was cut back by 10 bases and J by 7 bases, leaving a gap of 20 bases between them.